A single sample is the source of the 9 T cell receptor beta chains below, sequenced in a study of T-cell memory formation after mild COVID-19. TCRdb re-derived calls from the 5' RACE reads in MiXCR, one entry per CDR3 protein. Of 450,000 to 650,000 distinct CDR3 sequences in the sample, around 20% are singletons; the top ten hold around an eighth. Sequenced material: PBMCs or a T cell subset sorted from them (not recorded which). The receptor source for this set is an adult woman who had mild COVID-19 (a few samples of this study predate the infection). Cell type and time point are not known.

This sequence joins TRBV15 and TRBJ2-1, with D tentatively TRBD1 (6 bases). Trimming left V 1 base short and J 0 bases short, with 13 bases between. The CDR3 spans 17 residues. Germline V gene lookup returns CDR1 LNHNV and CDR2 YYDKDF (reference sequence). CDR3 coding DNA: TGTGCCACCAGCAGAGCCGATGGGGGCCTCTCCTACAATGAGCAGTTCTTC. Translation gives CATSRADGGLSYNEQFF.

The V call is TRBV20-1, the J call TRBJ2-3; 9 bases are shared with TRBD2. This CDR3 contains 15 residues. Trimming at V came to 2 bases and at J to 4 bases, leaving 7 bases not matched to a gene. The germline V gene encodes CDR1 DFQATT and CDR2 SNEGSKA (reference sequence). This CDR3 is CSARPGTSSADTQYF. CDR3 sequence (DNA): TGCAGTGCTAGACCCGGGACTAGCTCGGCAGATACGCAGTATTTT.

The genes are TRBV29-1 and TRBJ2-7; 14 bases agree with TRBD2. V lost 7 bases to trimming and J lost 6 bases; unmatched junction nucleotides: 5. This CDR3 is 13 amino acids long. Germline-derived CDR1 and CDR2 are SQVTM and ANQGSEA. The CDR3 loop reads CSAGTSGSAEQYF. The CDR3 DNA reads TGCAGCGCCGGGACTAGCGGGAGCGCCGAGCAGTACTTC.

This clonotype was observed at least ten times. The rearrangement uses TRBV24-1 and TRBJ2-1; D call uncertain. Germline lookup yields CDR1 KGHDR and CDR2 SFDVKD. The CDR3 has 11 amino acids. V shed 5 bases and J shed 7 bases, with 5 bases lying between them. This chain's CDR3 is CATSAVNEQFF. Here the CDR3 DNA reads TGTGCCACCAGTGCAGTTAATGAGCAGTTCTTC.

This clonotype turned up a few times. The V call is TRBV18, the J call TRBJ1-1; 8 positions agree with TRBD1. The CDR3 totals 16 residues. Germline V gene lookup returns CDR1 KGHSH and CDR2 LQKENI. Trimming cost V 5 bases and J 4 bases; bases outside gene matches: 12. CDR3 nucleotides: TGTGCCAGCTCAGCCGGCCAGGGGGCTTCCGGCACTGAAGCTTTCTTT. Its protein is CASSAGQGASGTEAFF.

This clonotype was seen more than once but under ten times. The chain carries TRBV7-6 and TRBJ1-4; D not resolved. The CDR3 spans 15 residues. Germline CDR1 and CDR2: SGHVS and FNYEAQ. The germline V and J ends were trimmed by 1 base and 0 bases, with 6 bases remaining between them. This chain's CDR3 is CASSLGRATNEKLFF. For the CDR3, the DNA is TGTGCCAGCAGCTTAGGCAGAGCAACTAATGAAAAACTGTTTTTT.

This clonotype was seen only a few times. V usage is TRBV4-1 and J usage is TRBJ1-6, with D unresolved. V lost 2 bases, J lost 7 bases, and 15 bases lay in between. CDR3 length equals 16 residues. Germline V gives CDR1 MGHRA, CDR2 YSYEKL. CDR3 bases: TGCGCCAGCAGCCAACCCATTTCTGGGCGGAATTCACCCCTCCACTTT. Amino acids: CASSQPISGRNSPLHF.

V usage is TRBV9 and J usage is TRBJ2-1, with 9 bases fitting TRBD2. This CDR3 spans 18 amino acids. V lost 3 bases, J lost 7 bases, and 17 bases stayed unmatched. The germline CDR1 and CDR2 sequences are SGDLS and YYNGEE. CDR3 protein: CASSAGGTSTPTGNEQFF. CDR3 coding DNA: TGTGCCAGCAGCGCAGGGGGGACTAGCACTCCTACAGGGAATGAGCAGTTCTTC.

This clonotype was counted at least ten times. The chain links TRBV25-1 to TRBJ2-7; 9 bases fit TRBD1. This CDR3 spans 14 amino acids. The J segment lost 7 bases and the V segment lost 3 bases, leaving 7 bases of the junction unmatched. Germline lookup yields CDR1 MGHDK and CDR2 SYGVNS. The CDR3 DNA reads TGTGCCAGCAGTGATTTCGGGACAGGGAGTGAGCAGTACTTC. Protein sequence: CASSDFGTGSEQYF.